Listed below are T cell receptor beta chains from one sample, sequenced in a study of T cells expressing NK-cell markers. No DNA is given; TCRdb re-called the 5' RACE reads and lists each CDR3 protein once. Its table records 350,000 to 400,000 distinct CDR3 sequences. Sequencing was done on a sample of blood T cells: a sorted CD56 or NKG2C T cell subset, CD4+ or CD8+ T cells, or bulk PBMC T cells (not recorded which). The receptors stem from a woman aged 45 to 65 in good health. Both conserved end residues are part of each CDR3. Each record gives: V gene, J gene, CDR3 protein.

V: TRBV3-1; J: TRBJ2-7; CDR3: CASSRGGAGAFYEQYF
V: TRBV5-1; J: TRBJ2-4; CDR3: CASSLDFFVAKNIQYF
V: TRBV7-2; J: TRBJ2-3; CDR3: CASSWDPVDTQYF
V: TRBV9; J: TRBJ2-1; CDR3: CASSMGLAENNEQFF
V: TRBV5-1; J: TRBJ2-3; CDR3: CASRPGQGPDTQYF
V: TRBV12-3/TRBV12-4; J: TRBJ2-3; CDR3: CASSWGLRRSTDTQYF
V: TRBV12-3/TRBV12-4; J: TRBJ2-1; CDR3: CASSPGLGAADEQFF
V: TRBV28; J: TRBJ2-3; CDR3: CASIRTDTQYF
V: TRBV5-1; J: TRBJ2-4; CDR3: CASSGRERGENIQYF
V: TRBV11-2; J: TRBJ1-3; CDR3: CASAEGTSSGNTIYF
V: TRBV2; J: TRBJ2-1; CDR3: CASKDRGNEQFF
V: TRBV24-1; J: TRBJ2-1; CDR3: CATSPGNGHLQFF
V: TRBV14; J: TRBJ1-5; CDR3: CASSQRGQGINQPQHF
V: TRBV7-9; J: TRBJ2-7; CDR3: CASSFEGTYEQYF
V: TRBV28; J: TRBJ2-2; CDR3: CASSWAGGTGELFF
V: TRBV15; J: TRBJ2-3; CDR3: CATSRGTGTAYTQYF
V: TRBV20-1; J: TRBJ2-3; CDR3: CSAPHSGGADTQYF
V: TRBV11-2; J: TRBJ2-3; CDR3: CASSGLGGITDTQYF
V: TRBV4-1; J: TRBJ2-1; CDR3: CASSHTKTGPYNEQFF
V: TRBV5-5; J: TRBJ2-2; CDR3: CASSLVGSVNTGELFF
V: TRBV4-1; J: TRBJ2-1; CDR3: CASSQVRQLYNEQFF
V: TRBV12-3/TRBV12-4; J: TRBJ2-2; CDR3: CASSSPTRSGELFF
V: TRBV6-5; J: TRBJ1-6; CDR3: CASNDQDNSPLHF
V: TRBV12-3/TRBV12-4; J: TRBJ1-1; CDR3: CASSLVMTRTRNTEAFF
V: TRBV12-3/TRBV12-4; J: TRBJ1-2; CDR3: CASSTRDRALANYGYTF
V: TRBV6-5; J: TRBJ2-1; CDR3: CASSSSQGNIDEQFF
V: TRBV6-1; J: TRBJ2-3; CDR3: CASSEAGQIPDF
V: TRBV5-5; J: TRBJ1-2; CDR3: CASSLGDRVNTF
V: TRBV12-3/TRBV12-4; J: TRBJ1-1; CDR3: CASTLTGTGGEAFF
V: TRBV2; J: TRBJ2-3; CDR3: CASCGRYTDTQYF
V: TRBV3-1; J: TRBJ2-7; CDR3: CASSQGPGGAYEQYF
V: TRBV28; J: TRBJ2-5; CDR3: CASSDRLQGRETQYF
V: TRBV29-1; J: TRBJ2-2; CDR3: CSVEGLAGDRTGELFF
V: TRBV7-2; J: TRBJ2-3; CDR3: CASSSLVTGDTQYF
V: TRBV11-2; J: TRBJ2-1; CDR3: CASSPGVTPLDEQFF
V: TRBV6-5; J: TRBJ2-7; CDR3: CASSYTGSYEQYF
V: TRBV9; J: TRBJ2-7; CDR3: CASSVGDSSYEQYF
V: TRBV10-3; J: TRBJ2-3; CDR3: CATRAWEKRSDTQYF
V: TRBV6-2/TRBV6-3; J: TRBJ2-4; CDR3: CASSYELAGGPGGAIQYF